These T cell receptor beta chains were read from a single sample in a study of vaccination effects on CD4 cells after COVID-19. These receptors' targets are unknown. TCRdb keeps only in-frame clones here, not all; method: immunoSEQ multiplex PCR. The sample records roughly 75,000 clones, roughly 78% being singletons. This sample comprised CD4+ T cells from PBMCs cultured with HCoV-OC43 spike peptides, obtained before COVID-19 vaccination. These receptors all stem from a human donor who received a COVID-19 vaccine. The CDR3 runs from the conserved cysteine through the conserved F or W. The D gene is left open where the match is weak. Expanded clones get a size class; other rows say once, few or many, or leave the size out.

V	J	D	size	DNA	CDR3
TRBV6-1	TRBJ2-3	TRBD2	NA	TGTGCCAGCAGTGGAACTCCGGGACTAGCGGGGGGGCAGGGGACAGATACGCAGTATTTT	CASSGTPGLAGGQGTDTQYF
TRBV6-2/TRBV6-3	TRBJ1-2	NA	NA	TGTGCCAGCAGTCCCCACCAGACGGATTACTATGGCTACACCTTC	CASSPHQTDYYGYTF
TRBV3-1/TRBV3-2	TRBJ2-2	TRBD1	NA	TGTGCCAGCAGCCTAAGAGACAGGGGTGGCGGGGAGCTGTTTTTT	CASSLRDRGGGELFF
TRBV21-1	TRBJ1-5	NA	NA	NA	CASSFWGWGNQPQHF
TRBV2	TRBJ2-5	TRBD2	NA	TGTGCCAGCAGTACCCCCAGGAGCGGGGGTACTAGGGAGACCCAGTACTTC	CASSTPRSGGTRETQYF
TRBV12-3/TRBV12-4	TRBJ1-5	NA	NA	TGTGCCAGCTGTCAGGAGGTTCAGCCCCAGCATTTT	CASCQEVQPQHF
TRBV6-4	TRBJ1-2	TRBD1	NA	TGTGCCAGCAGTCCGGGACAGAGCTATGGCTACACCTTC	CASSPGQSYGYTF
TRBV10-3	TRBJ1-2	NA	NA	TGTGCCATCAGTGAAGGGACGGCAGGAGCAGCTTATGGCTACACCTTC	CAISEGTAGAAYGYTF
TRBV10-2	TRBJ2-2	NA	few	TGCGCCAGCAGTGAGGTCAGGGGAAGCCCCGGGGAGCTGTTTTTT	CASSEVRGSPGELFF
TRBV4-1	TRBJ1-2	TRBD1	NA	TGCGCCAGCAGCCAAGCCGGGACAGGCAGTAACTATGGCTACACCTTC	CASSQAGTGSNYGYTF
TRBV19	TRBJ2-5	TRBD1	NA	TGTGCCAGTAGTATACCTACAGGGGCCGGATCGGCAGAGACCCAGTACTTC	CASSIPTGAGSAETQYF
TRBV11-2	TRBJ2-3	TRBD2	NA	TGTGCCAGCAGCTTGACTAGCGGAAACTCAGATACGCAGTATTTT	CASSLTSGNSDTQYF
TRBV5-1	TRBJ2-1	NA	NA	TGCGCCAGCAGCCCACGACTAGGTTCCTACAATGAGCAGTTCTTC	CASSPRLGSYNEQFF
TRBV7-9	TRBJ2-1	NA	NA	TGTGCCAGCAGCTTAGAGCCGACGTACAATGAGCAGTTCTTC	CASSLEPTYNEQFF
TRBV2	TRBJ2-4	NA	NA	TGTGCCAGCAGCATACGTTATGGGGGGAAGGACAAAAACATTCAGTACTTC	CASSIRYGGKDKNIQYF
TRBV5-1	TRBJ1-2	TRBD1	NA	TGCGCCAGCAGCACCGGACAGGTTTTGCATGGCTACACCTTC	CASSTGQVLHGYTF
TRBV5-1	TRBJ2-5	NA	NA	TGCGCCAGCAGCTTGGCCGGAGGTACGTTAGAGGAGACCCAGTACTTC	CASSLAGGTLEETQYF
TRBV5-1	TRBJ1-3	NA	NA	TGCGCCAGCAGGCCAATCGATGGAAACACCATATATTTT	CASRPIDGNTIYF
TRBV5-1	TRBJ1-5	NA	NA	TGCGCCAGCAGCTTGGTCCCGGGGGCAGGACAGCCCCAGCATTTT	CASSLVPGAGQPQHF
TRBV7-2	TRBJ1-1	TRBD1	NA	TGTGCCAGCAGCTTCATGCAGGGGGCGAACACTGAAGCTTTCTTT	CASSFMQGANTEAFF
TRBV7-9	TRBJ1-3	NA	NA	TGTGCCAGCAGCCCGGGATCCGTGGGAAACACCATATATTTT	CASSPGSVGNTIYF
TRBV19	TRBJ2-3	TRBD1	NA	TGTGCCAGTAGAGACAGGGTAAACACAGATACGCAGTATTTT	CASRDRVNTDTQYF
TRBV5-4	TRBJ1-1	NA	NA	TGTGCCAGCAGCTTGGATCAGGGGCTCTCTGAAGCTTTCTTT	CASSLDQGLSEAFF
TRBV25-1	TRBJ2-3	NA	NA	TGTGCCAGCAGGGCCGGGACGGACAGCACAGATACGCAGTATTTT	CASRAGTDSTDTQYF
TRBV27	TRBJ2-3	NA	once	TGTGCCAGCATCCTATCCGATACGCAGTATTTT	CASILSDTQYF
TRBV7-2	TRBJ2-5	TRBD1	NA	TGTGCCAGCAGCTCCGGACAGGGAATCGGAGAGACCCAGTACTTC	CASSSGQGIGETQYF
TRBV7-8	TRBJ2-2	TRBD1	NA	TGTGCCACCCGGGGACAGGCGAACACCGGGGAGCTGTTTTTT	CATRGQANTGELFF
TRBV28	TRBJ1-1	NA	NA	TGTGCCAGCAGTAGGGCACAGGTCTACACTGAAGCTTTCTTT	CASSRAQVYTEAFF
TRBV11-2	TRBJ2-1	NA	NA	TGTGCCAGCAGCTTCCTTTTACGGACACAAAACAATGAGCAGTTCTTC	CASSFLLRTQNNEQFF
TRBV19	TRBJ1-6	TRBD1	few	TGTGCCAGTAGTGCACAGGGGGCTAAGAATTCACCCCTCCACTTT	CASSAQGAKNSPLHF
TRBV30	TRBJ1-5	NA	once	TGTGCCTGGAGGTCAGCGACGTGGAAAAGTCAGCCCCAGCATTTT	CAWRSATWKSQPQHF
TRBV19	TRBJ2-3	TRBD1	once	TGTGCCAGTCTCCCAACCGGGACAGCTTTCGATACGCAGTATTTT	CASLPTGTAFDTQYF
TRBV6-6	TRBJ1-2	NA	NA	TGTGCCAGCAGTAACCAGAAAAGTGCTAACTATGGCTACACCTTC	CASSNQKSANYGYTF
TRBV5-4	TRBJ2-5	NA	NA	TGTGCCAGCGCATCCACAGGTGGGGTGGAGACCCAGTACTTC	CASASTGGVETQYF
TRBV5-6	TRBJ1-2	TRBD1	NA	TGTGCCAGCAGCTTGGCCAGGGGGAACTATGGCTACACCTTC	CASSLARGNYGYTF
TRBV30	TRBJ2-5	TRBD2	NA	TGTGCCTGGAGTCCAGGGCAGGGAGGGGTCCAGTACTTC	CAWSPGQGGVQYF
TRBV2	TRBJ2-3	TRBD2	NA	TGTGCCATCAAGCTCAGAGAGACCGGGACTAGCGTAGATACGCAGTATTTT	CAIKLRETGTSVDTQYF
TRBV2	TRBJ2-1	NA	few	TGTGCCAGCATATCACATCTTTACCCCAATGAGCAGTTCTTC	CASISHLYPNEQFF
TRBV10-1	TRBJ2-5	TRBD1	NA	TGCGCCAGCAGTGATGGACAGGGGGGAACGAAGACCCAGTACTTC	CASSDGQGGTKTQYF
TRBV2	TRBJ2-1	TRBD2	once	TGTGCCAGCAGGGAGACTAGCTCTAGGCGGAATGAGCAGTTCTTC	CASRETSSRRNEQFF
TRBV18	TRBJ1-4	NA	NA	TGTGCCAGCTCACCACGTCGGGGCCCTAATGAAAAACTGTTTTTT	CASSPRRGPNEKLFF
TRBV20-1	TRBJ1-1	NA	once	TGCAGTGCTAGTTCTGGCGGGGAGGCCACTGAAGCTTTCTTT	CSASSGGEATEAFF
TRBV20-1	TRBJ2-1	TRBD2	NA	TGCAGTGCAAGACTAGCGGGAGAGCAGTTCTTC	CSARLAGEQFF
TRBV28	TRBJ1-1	NA	NA	TGTGCCAGCTTTACGGGGGCCACTGAAGCTTTCTTT	CASFTGATEAFF
TRBV5-8	TRBJ1-1	TRBD1	once	TGTGCCAGCAGCATGTGGACAGGGGGCTCTTCAGTGAACACTGAAGCTTTCTTT	CASSMWTGGSSVNTEAFF
TRBV5-1	TRBJ1-4	TRBD1	NA	TGCGCCAGCAGCGGACAGGGGTCGGCTAATGAAAAACTGTTTTTT	CASSGQGSANEKLFF
TRBV7-9	TRBJ1-5	TRBD1	medium-sized	TGTGCCAGCAGCTTAGGGGCAGGGGGTCAGCCCCAGCATTTT	CASSLGAGGQPQHF
TRBV5-6	TRBJ2-1	TRBD1	NA	TGTGCCAGCAGCTTCCCCCCGAGGGGGCTATCCTACAATGAGCAGTTCTTC	CASSFPPRGLSYNEQFF
TRBV29-1	TRBJ1-2	NA	few	TGCAGCGTTGCCGGGGGGGGACATAATTTCAACTATGGCTACACCTTC	CSVAGGGHNFNYGYTF
TRBV5-6	TRBJ1-1	NA	NA	TGTGCCAGCAGCTTGACTTGGCCCATGAACACTGAAGCTTTCTTT	CASSLTWPMNTEAFF
TRBV5-1	TRBJ2-5	TRBD2	NA	TGCGCCAGCAGCTCCGGACTAGAAGAGACCCAGTACTTC	CASSSGLEETQYF
TRBV19	TRBJ2-1	NA	NA	TGTGCCAGTAGTATGTCCAGGTCCAACAATGAGCAGTTCTTC	CASSMSRSNNEQFF
TRBV10-3	TRBJ1-1	NA	NA	TGTGCCATCAGTGAGTCCTGGGGGCTAGGCACTGAAGCTTTCTTT	CAISESWGLGTEAFF
TRBV5-1	TRBJ1-1	TRBD1	few	TGCGCCAGCAGCCCGGGGACAGGGGGCATCTGGGCTTTCTTT	CASSPGTGGIWAFF